The clone carrying this T cell receptor (beta chain) was seen just once. Sequencing used immunoSEQ multiplex PCR; TCRdb keeps in-frame clones, though not all of them. This repertoire shows 40,000 to 45,000 clones, roughly 90% found once; its top ten account for about 6.7%. The record originates from a study of T cell changes during pregnancy in multiple sclerosis. Trimming took off 5 bases at V and 4 bases at J, with 8 bases between the two ends. The CDR3 is made up of 13 amino acids. The germline gives CDR1 SGHVS, CDR2 FNYEAQ. The sample consisted of CD8+ T cells from peripheral blood mononuclear cells, taken in the third trimester of pregnancy. This TCR derives from a female donor with multiple sclerosis, enrolled in a pregnancy study. The chain joins TRBV7-6 to TRBJ2-2; tentatively, D is TRBD2 (6 bases). The CDR3 loop reads CASSPTSTGELFF. CDR3 nucleotides: TGTGCCAGCAGCCCGACTAGCACCGGGGAGCTGTTTTTT.